The clone carrying this T cell receptor beta chain was detected a few times. Its target is unknown. The sample originates from a study of human T cells and chemical hapten exposure. Single cDNA molecules in the library carried unique molecular identifiers attached during preparation. Each CDR3 protein is one row after TCRdb ran MiXCR on the RACE reads. Among approximately 90,000 distinct CDR3 sequences, around 12% were seen once, and the ten largest hold around 2.2%. Study-level results: PT1 expanded TCR counts and patch test score were linked, and their correlation was positive. Expanded TCRs grouped into significantly more large CDR3 similarity clusters than controls produced.

As for time point: patch test 1, 2 weeks after DPC sensitization. Treatment denoted: therapeutic diphenylcyclopropenone sensitization with weekly scalp DPC. V was clipped by 4 bases and J by 4 bases; unmatched bases: 6. The CDR3 consists of 15 residues. The germline CDR1 and CDR2 sequences are MNHEY and SVGEGT. The genes are TRBV6-2 or TRBV6-3 and TRBJ2-7; 11 bases are a match to TRBD2. The sequencing here drew on whole blood, taken in connection with sensitization to the hapten diphenylcyclopropenone (DPC). The clonotype was recovered from a woman aged 40 to 49 with alopecia areata. Some clones in this sample may be carry-over from other donors' samples. This CDR3 is CASSSPGLAVYEQYF. Here the CDR3 DNA reads TGTGCCAGCAGTTCGCCGGGACTAGCGGTTTACGAGCAGTACTTC.